This TCR beta chain was identified during a study of T-cell reconstitution after alpha-beta-depleted transplantation in children. The length of the CDR3 is 14 residues. With 0 bases removed from V and 4 bases from J, the gap between germline ends came to 9 bases. Germline V gene lookup returns CDR1 LNHDA and CDR2 SQIVND (reference sequence). TCRbeta library construction was performed incorporating unique molecular identifiers. TCRdb re-called the PCR reads with MiXCR, one entry per CDR3 protein. Counted here are 480,000 or so distinct CDR3 sequences, 10% to 13% occurring once; the ten biggest clones make up about 2.1%.

Sequenced material: PBMCs, taken before TCRalphabeta/CD19-depleted stem cell transplant. The chain links TRBV19 to TRBJ1-1; no definite D call. This receptor was obtained from a child aged 2-15 years with inherited bone marrow failure, due to receive a stem cell transplant. The CDR3 coding sequence is TGTGCCAGTAGTATAGATCACGGGGTCACTGAAGCTTTCTTT. Its translation is CASSIDHGVTEAFF.